Here is one T cell receptor beta chain with its context. CDR3 size: 18 residues. CDR1 and CDR2 (germline): SGHTA, FQGTGA. Trimming cost V 2 bases and J 5 bases; bases outside gene matches: 18. The record originates from a study of shared T cell receptors in the human thymus. Data came from immunoSEQ multiplex PCR; TCRdb stores just in-frame clones and leaves some out. Of approximately 660,000 clones detected, around 89% appear once; the ten largest clones hold around 0.01%. Another study also made use of these data, one on human thymus T cells. That source reports: All donors were healthy Finnish infants who were undergoing corrective surgery to treat congenital heart defects.

Sequencing was carried out using thymocytes. The rearrangement uses TRBV7-3 and TRBJ2-7; 7 bases match TRBD2. This TCR came from a boy younger than two with a congenital heart defect. CDR3 coding DNA: TGTGCCAGCAGCTTAGGTGAGAGTGGCGGGAGAGGACTCCACGAGCAGTACTTC. It yields the protein CASSLGESGGRGLHEQYF.